This T cell receptor beta chain was sequenced during a study of blood T cell repertoires in COVID-19 (dated by TCRdb to the early 2020s). With regard to the full study: The collaborator samples originated in the United States, Italy and Spain and spanned the acute and convalescent phases of COVID-19. The material from the prospective study consisted of cDNA or gDNA derived from T cells, B-cell-depleted T cells, or PBMCs. Deeply sampled blood TCRbeta repertoires from subjects exposed to, actively infected with, or recovered from COVID-19 were included in the dataset. A freely available public database, intended as a resource for researchers studying the immune response to SARS-CoV-2, is where the repertoires were released. Samples came from the ongoing ImmuneRACE study (first 160 participants) plus 1,254 subjects from 6 global collaborators. A de-identified subject ID, COVID-19 status, age in years and sex were almost always included in the sample metadata. Where available, HLA class I and class II types were taken from metadata supplied by the sample provider and were not determined by assay-based typing.

Notes on this clone: Its antigen has not been determined. There are no base qualities to consult, and no much larger clone falls within one base.

TCRbeta CDR3 regions were amplified from genomic DNA using the immunoSEQ Assay, a bias-controlled multiplex PCR. In the authors' own workflow: Within the assay, amplification of reference gene primers was used to estimate how many nucleated cells each sample contained. To quantify the absolute abundance of each unique TCRbeta CDR3 rearrangement, sequence reads were collapsed and filtered. For each sample, productive Simpson clonality was calculated as the square root of Simpson's diversity index across productive rearrangements. TCRdb limited this immuneACCESS table to in-frame rearrangements with V and J called. A share of clones is missing; checked studies link under half to unresolved V genes, and the rest is unexplained. D and trimming come from the DNA, and the V and J calls and clone size come from that table. Counted in this sample were around 140,000 clones; 81% of them appeared once. The ten largest make up more than 6.5% of the sample.

Each collaborating institution followed its own protocols to collect whole blood in K2EDTA tubes. Collaborator samples were shipped for TCRbeta analysis as frozen whole blood, isolated PBMCs, or DNA extracted from either sample type. General study outcomes and caveats: The amount of clinical and demographic metadata varied by source and participant and was provided uncurated.

Clipping removes 4 bases from V and 1 base from J, with 8 as the unmatched junction base count. Its CDR3 holds 16 amino acids, cysteine through phenylalanine. This entry keeps only the CDR3 DNA: 48 bases, framed from base 1. CDR1 and CDR2, per the germline V gene, are MNHEY and SVGEGT. This sequence originates from a human donor in a cohort sampled during active COVID-19. Input material: peripheral blood. The sequence links TRBV6-2 or TRBV6-3 to TRBJ1-1; 8 bases in the middle match TRBD1. The DNA sequence is TGTGCCAGCAGTTTCAGGGGGCGAAGAGCGAACACTGAAGCTTTCTTT. This is translated as CASSFRGRRANTEAFF.